This T cell receptor beta chain was recorded in a study of naive and memory T cell subsets. Whole-study results and caveats: The RNA method is potentially sensitive to activation and differentiation changes.

A UMI-containing oligonucleotide was joined by 3' ligation to the TCR cDNA template. Adult healthy volunteers gave 2.5 ml peripheral blood for whole-blood RNA. Input was roughly 1 to 1000 ng of DNase-treated total RNA without cell sorting. A few counts support this clonotype. Antigen: not known. Ligated cDNA underwent four rounds of PCR with nested alpha and beta constant region primers and SP2. Reverse transcription of blood and skin TCR RNA was primed at alpha and beta constant regions. Via MiXCR, TCRdb re-called the 5' RACE reads, giving one row per CDR3 protein. The sample carries around 56,000 distinct CDR3 sequences, approximately 8% recorded once. The germline CDR1 and CDR2 sequences are LGHNA and YSLEER. The CDR3 extends over 14 amino acids. After removal of 2 bases from V and 6 bases from J, the junction contained 3 bases not matched to a gene.

The genes are TRBV4-3 and TRBJ2-7; 11 bases agree with TRBD1. This receptor was obtained from a female donor in good health. DNA of the CDR3: TGCGCCAGCAGCCAAAGTGGGACAGGGGGCGAGCAGTACTTC. Protein product: CASSQSGTGGEQYF.